This T cell receptor beta chain derives from a study of neurological immune-mediated disorders. The table lists this clonotype with many counts. What it binds is unknown. The cDNA was synthesized by 5'RACE incorporating 10-nucleotide random UMIs. TCRdb passed the 5' RACE reads through MiXCR, listing each CDR3 protein once. The repertoire holds about 50,000 distinct CDR3 sequences, with 10% as singletons. General study results and limits: The expanded clones of different subjects shared no CDR3 amino acid sequences (suggesting private repertoires in all groups). HTLV-1-associated myelopathy led in TCR clonal expansion, while multiple sclerosis ranked lowest, below healthy controls.

The unsorted libraries were produced from 2 million PBMCs held at -80 C. CDR1 SNHLY and CDR2 FYNNEI come from the germline V gene. The ends lost 5 bases at V and 3 bases at J; junction bases unmatched: 1. The CDR3 consists of 12 residues. The receptor was isolated from a man in his 70s with HTLV-1-associated myelopathy (HAM/TSP). Sequenced sample: PBMCs. The V call is TRBV2, the J call TRBJ2-7, with 7 bases identical to TRBD1. The CDR3 DNA reads TGTGCCAGCAGTCGACAGGGCTACGAGCAGTACTTC. Translating it yields CASSRQGYEQYF.